This T cell receptor beta chain was captured by sequencing in a study of CD8+ T cells in alopecia areata. Turning to the study itself: Treated patients took oral tofacitinib at 5 to 10 mg twice daily. Findings and limits, study-wide: Scalp clonality and expanded CD8+ clones among the top 100 showed significant decreases with tofacitinib.

cDNA prepared by RNA extraction and subsequent reverse transcription served as the template for sequencing. The repertoire was sequenced with immunoSEQ multiplex PCR; TCRdb's copy has only in-frame clones and lacks some. The repertoire holds over 200,000 clones, with 50% to 75% as singletons. The ends lost 8 bases at V and 6 bases at J; junction bases unmatched: 2. Germline CDR1 reads SQVTM; CDR2 reads ANQGSEA. The CDR3 sequence is 10 residues long. Treatment indicated: oral pan-JAK inhibitor, 5-10 mg twice daily. The investigators collected lesional scalp punch biopsies and peripheral blood from alopecia areata patients. The authors sorted CD4+ and CD8+ T cells from PBMCs. A word on this clone: The antigen is not known.

The V call is TRBV29-1, the J call TRBJ2-3; 7 bases map to TRBD2. The sample here was CD4+ T cells sorted from blood, taken at week 4, from a patient treated with tofacitinib. The TCR originated in a human donor with alopecia areata. Here the CDR3 reads CSWGGDTQYF. CDR3 bases: TGCAGCTGGGGGGGGGATACGCAGTATTTT.